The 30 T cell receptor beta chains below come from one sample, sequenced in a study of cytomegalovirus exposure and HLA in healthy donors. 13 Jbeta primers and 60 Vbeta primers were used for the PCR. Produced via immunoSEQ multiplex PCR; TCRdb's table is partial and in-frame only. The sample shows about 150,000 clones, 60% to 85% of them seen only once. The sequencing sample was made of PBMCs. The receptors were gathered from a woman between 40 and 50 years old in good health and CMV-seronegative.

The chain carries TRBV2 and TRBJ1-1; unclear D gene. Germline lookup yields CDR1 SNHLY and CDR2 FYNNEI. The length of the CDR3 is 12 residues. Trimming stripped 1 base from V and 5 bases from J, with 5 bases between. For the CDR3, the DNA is TGTGCCAGCAGTGAAGTGGCTACTGAAGCTTTCTTT. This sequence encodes CASSEVATEAFF.

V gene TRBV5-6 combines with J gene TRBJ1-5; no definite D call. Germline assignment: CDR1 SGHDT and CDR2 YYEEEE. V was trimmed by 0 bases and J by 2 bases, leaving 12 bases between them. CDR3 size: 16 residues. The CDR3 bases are TGTGCCAGCAGCTTGGCGTCCCTGGCTCGCAATCAGCCCCAGCATTTT. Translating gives CASSLASLARNQPQHF.

For the CDR3, the DNA is TGTGCCAGCAGTGAAAGTGGGTCTTCCGGGACAGGGAGAGGTGGCTACACCTTC. Its protein is CASSESGSSGTGRGGYTF. The chain has TRBV25-1 and TRBJ1-2; 9 bases are a match to TRBD1. This CDR3 contains 18 residues. CDR1 and CDR2 from the germline V gene are MGHDK and SYGVNS. V lost 2 bases, J lost 7 bases, and 17 bases stayed unmatched.

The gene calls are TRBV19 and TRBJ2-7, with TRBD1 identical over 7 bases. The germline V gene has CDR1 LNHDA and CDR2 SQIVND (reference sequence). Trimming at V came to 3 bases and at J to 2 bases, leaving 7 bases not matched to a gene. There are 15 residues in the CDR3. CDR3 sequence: CASSIEVGTAYEQYF. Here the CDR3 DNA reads TGTGCCAGTAGTATTGAAGTCGGGACAGCCTACGAGCAGTACTTC.

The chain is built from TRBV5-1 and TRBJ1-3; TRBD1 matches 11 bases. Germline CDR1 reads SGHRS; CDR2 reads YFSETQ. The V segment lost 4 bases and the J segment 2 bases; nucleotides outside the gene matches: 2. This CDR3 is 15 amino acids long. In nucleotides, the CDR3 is TGCGCCAGCAGCCAGGGACAGGGGGCTGGAAACACCATATATTTT. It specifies CASSQGQGAGNTIYF. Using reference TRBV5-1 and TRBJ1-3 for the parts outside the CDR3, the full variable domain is KAGVTQTPRYLIKTRGQQVTLSCSPISGHRSVSWYQQTPGQGLQFLFEYFSETQRNKGNFPGRFSGRQFSNSRSEMNVSTLELGDSALYLCASSQGQGAGNTIYFGEGSWLTVV.

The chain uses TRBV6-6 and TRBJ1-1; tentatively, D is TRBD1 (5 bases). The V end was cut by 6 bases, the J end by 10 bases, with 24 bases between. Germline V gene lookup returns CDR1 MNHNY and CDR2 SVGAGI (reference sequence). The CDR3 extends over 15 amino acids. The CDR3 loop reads CASRSQGSLPWGAFF. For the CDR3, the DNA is TGTGCCAGCAGGTCCCAGGGTTCGTTGCCTTGGGGAGCTTTCTTT.

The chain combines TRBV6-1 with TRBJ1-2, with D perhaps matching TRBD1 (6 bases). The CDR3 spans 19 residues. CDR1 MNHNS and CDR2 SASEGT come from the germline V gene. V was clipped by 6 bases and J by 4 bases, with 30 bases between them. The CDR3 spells CASREYLPMRGAVGYGYTF. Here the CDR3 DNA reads TGTGCCAGCAGGGAATACCTCCCAATGCGGGGGGCGGTCGGCTATGGCTACACCTTC.

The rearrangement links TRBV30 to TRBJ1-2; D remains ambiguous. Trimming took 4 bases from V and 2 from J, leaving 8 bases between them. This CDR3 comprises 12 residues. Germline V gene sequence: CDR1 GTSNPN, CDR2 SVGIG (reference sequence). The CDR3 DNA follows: TGTGCCTGGATCACGGTCAACTATGGCTACACCTTC. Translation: CAWITVNYGYTF.

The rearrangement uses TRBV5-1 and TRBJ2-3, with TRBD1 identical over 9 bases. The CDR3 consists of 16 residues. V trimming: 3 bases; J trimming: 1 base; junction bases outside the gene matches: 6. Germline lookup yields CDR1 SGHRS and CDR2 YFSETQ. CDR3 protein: CASSSGQGGGTDTQYF. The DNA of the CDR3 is TGCGCCAGCAGCTCGGGACAGGGCGGAGGCACAGATACGCAGTATTTT.

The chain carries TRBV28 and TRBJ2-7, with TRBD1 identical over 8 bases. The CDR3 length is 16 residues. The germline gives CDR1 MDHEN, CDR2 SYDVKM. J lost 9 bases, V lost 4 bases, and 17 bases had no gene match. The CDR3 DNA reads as TGTGCCAGCAGTTCTGGCGAAGTCCGGACAGGGTCCGGGCAGTACTTC. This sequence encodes CASSSGEVRTGSGQYF.

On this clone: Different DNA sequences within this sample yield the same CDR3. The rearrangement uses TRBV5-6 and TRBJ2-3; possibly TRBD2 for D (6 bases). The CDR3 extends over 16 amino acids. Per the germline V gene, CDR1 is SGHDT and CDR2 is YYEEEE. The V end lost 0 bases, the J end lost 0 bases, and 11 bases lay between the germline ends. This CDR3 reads CASSLGSGTSTDTQYF. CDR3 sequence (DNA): TGTGCCAGCAGCTTGGGGTCCGGGACTAGCACAGATACGCAGTATTTT.

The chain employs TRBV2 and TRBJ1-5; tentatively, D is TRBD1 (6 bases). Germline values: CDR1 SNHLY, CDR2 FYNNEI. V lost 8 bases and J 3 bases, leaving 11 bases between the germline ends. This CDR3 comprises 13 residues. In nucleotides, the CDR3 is TGTGCCAGCGAGGGGGAAACCAATCAGCCCCAGCATTTT. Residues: CASEGETNQPQHF. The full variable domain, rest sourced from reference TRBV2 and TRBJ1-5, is EPEVTQTPSHQVTQMGQEVILRCVPISNHLYFYWYRQILGQKVEFLVSFYNNEISEKSEIFDDQFSVERPDGSNFTLKIRSTKLEDSAMYFCASEGETNQPQHFGDGTRLSIL.

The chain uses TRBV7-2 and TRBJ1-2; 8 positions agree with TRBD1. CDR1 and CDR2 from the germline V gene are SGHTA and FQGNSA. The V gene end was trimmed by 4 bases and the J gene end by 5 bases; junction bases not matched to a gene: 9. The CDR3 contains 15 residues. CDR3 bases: TGTGCCAGCAGCTCTAAAACAGGGGGGTGGTATGGCTACACCTTC. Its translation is CASSSKTGGWYGYTF.

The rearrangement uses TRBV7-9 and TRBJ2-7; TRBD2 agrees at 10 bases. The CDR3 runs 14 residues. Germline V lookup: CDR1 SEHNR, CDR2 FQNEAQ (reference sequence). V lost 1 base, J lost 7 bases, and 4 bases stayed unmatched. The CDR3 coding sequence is TGTGCCAGCAGCTTAGGAGCGGGGGGGCGTGAGCAGTACTTC. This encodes CASSLGAGGREQYF.

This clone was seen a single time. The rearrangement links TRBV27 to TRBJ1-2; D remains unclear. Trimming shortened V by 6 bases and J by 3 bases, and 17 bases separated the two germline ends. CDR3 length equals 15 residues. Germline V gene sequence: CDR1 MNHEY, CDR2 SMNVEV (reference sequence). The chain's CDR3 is CASRLFTQPDYGYTF. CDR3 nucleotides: TGTGCCAGCAGACTATTCACCCAACCGGACTATGGCTACACCTTC.

The CDR3 loop is CASSKTGFEQYF. The CDR3 nucleotides are TGCGCCAGCAGCAAGACAGGGTTCGAGCAGTACTTC. The J gene is TRBJ2-7, the V gene TRBV5-1, with TRBD1 matching over 7 bases. V was clipped by 4 bases and J by 6 bases; unmatched bases: 4. Germline lookup yields CDR1 SGHRS and CDR2 YFSETQ. CDR3 size: 12 residues.

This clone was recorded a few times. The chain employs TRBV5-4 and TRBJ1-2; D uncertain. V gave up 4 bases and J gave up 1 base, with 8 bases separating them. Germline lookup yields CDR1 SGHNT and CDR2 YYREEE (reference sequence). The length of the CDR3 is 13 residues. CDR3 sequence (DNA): TGTGCCAGCAGCCCCGAGGATAACTATGGCTACACCTTC. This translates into CASSPEDNYGYTF.

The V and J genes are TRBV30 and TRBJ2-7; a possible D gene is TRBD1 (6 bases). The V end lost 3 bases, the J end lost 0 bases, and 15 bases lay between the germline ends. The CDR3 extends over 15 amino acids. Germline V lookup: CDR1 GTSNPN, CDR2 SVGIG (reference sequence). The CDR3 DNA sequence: TGTGCCTGGAGACTAAAGACAGGCTACTCCTACGAGCAGTACTTC. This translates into CAWRLKTGYSYEQYF.

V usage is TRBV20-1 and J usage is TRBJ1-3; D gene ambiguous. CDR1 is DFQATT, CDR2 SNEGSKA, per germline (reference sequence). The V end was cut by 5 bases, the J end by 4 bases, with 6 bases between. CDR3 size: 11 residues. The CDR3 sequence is CSALSGNTIYF. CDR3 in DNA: TGCAGTGCTCTCTCCGGAAACACCATATATTTT.

In DNA form, the CDR3 reads TGTGCCAGCAGCTTAGAGCAGGTAAACGAGCAGTACTTC. Its translation: CASSLEQVNEQYF. The J gene is TRBJ2-7, the V gene TRBV11-2; D gene uncertain. Germline V gene sequence: CDR1 SGHAT, CDR2 FQNNGV. This CDR3 has 13 amino acids. Trimming cost V 0 bases and J 5 bases, with 8 bases left between them.

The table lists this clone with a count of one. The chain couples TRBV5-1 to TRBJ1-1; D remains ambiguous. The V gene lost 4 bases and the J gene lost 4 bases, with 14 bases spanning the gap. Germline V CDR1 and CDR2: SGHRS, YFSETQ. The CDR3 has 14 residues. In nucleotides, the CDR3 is TGCGCCAGCAGCCCGGACGCGGGTCTCACTGAAGCTTTCTTT. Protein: CASSPDAGLTEAFF.

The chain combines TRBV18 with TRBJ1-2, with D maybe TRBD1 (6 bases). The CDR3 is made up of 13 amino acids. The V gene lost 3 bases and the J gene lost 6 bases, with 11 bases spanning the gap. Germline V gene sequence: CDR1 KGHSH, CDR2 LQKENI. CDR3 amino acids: CASSPQGKDGYTF. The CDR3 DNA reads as TGTGCCAGCTCACCGCAGGGGAAGGATGGCTACACCTTC.

The CDR3: CASTLAATEEKLFF. The CDR3 nucleotides read TGTGCCAGCACCCTGGCGGCTACGGAAGAAAAACTGTTTTTT. The rearrangement joins TRBV28 to TRBJ1-4; D is ambiguous. CDR1 and CDR2 from the germline V gene are MDHEN and SYDVKM. V gave up 7 bases and J gave up 8 bases, with 17 bases separating them. There are 14 residues in the CDR3.

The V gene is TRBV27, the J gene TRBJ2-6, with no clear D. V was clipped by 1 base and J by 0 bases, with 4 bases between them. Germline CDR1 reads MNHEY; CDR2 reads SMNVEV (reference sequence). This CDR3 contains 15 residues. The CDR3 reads CASSLYSSGANVLTF. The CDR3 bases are TGTGCCAGCAGTTTATATAGCTCTGGGGCCAACGTCCTGACTTTC.

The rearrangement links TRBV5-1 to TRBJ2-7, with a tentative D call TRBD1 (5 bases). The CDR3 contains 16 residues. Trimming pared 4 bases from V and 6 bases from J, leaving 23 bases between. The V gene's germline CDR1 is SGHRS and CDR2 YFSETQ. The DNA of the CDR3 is TGCGCCAGCAGCCATGGTGCCCTTGACAGCTCTCTCGAGCAGTACTTC. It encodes CASSHGALDSSLEQYF.

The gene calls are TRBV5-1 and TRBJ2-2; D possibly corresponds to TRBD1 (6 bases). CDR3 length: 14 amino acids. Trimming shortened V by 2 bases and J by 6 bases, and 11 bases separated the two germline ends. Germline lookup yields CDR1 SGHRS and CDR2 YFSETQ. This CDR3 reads CASSLQGWAGELFF. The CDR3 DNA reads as TGCGCCAGCAGCTTACAGGGATGGGCCGGGGAGCTGTTTTTT.

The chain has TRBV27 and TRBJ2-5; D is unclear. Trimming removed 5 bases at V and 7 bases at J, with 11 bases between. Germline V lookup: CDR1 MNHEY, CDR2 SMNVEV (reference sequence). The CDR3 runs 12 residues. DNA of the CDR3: TGTGCCAGCAGTCAATCTAGAGGGACCCAGTACTTC. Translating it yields CASSQSRGTQYF.

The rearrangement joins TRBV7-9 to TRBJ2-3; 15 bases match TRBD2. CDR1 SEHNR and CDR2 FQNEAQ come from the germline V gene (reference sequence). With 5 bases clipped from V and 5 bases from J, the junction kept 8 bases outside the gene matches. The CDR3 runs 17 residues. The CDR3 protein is CASSPRTSGGAEDTQYF. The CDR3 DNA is TGTGCCAGCAGCCCTCGGACTAGCGGGGGGGCCGAAGATACGCAGTATTTT.

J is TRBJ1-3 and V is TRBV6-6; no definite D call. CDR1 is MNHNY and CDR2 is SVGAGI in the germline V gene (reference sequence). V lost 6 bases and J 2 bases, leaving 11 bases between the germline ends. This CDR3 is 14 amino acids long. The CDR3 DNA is TGTGCCAGCAGCCCGGGGTCTGCTGGAAACACCATATATTTT. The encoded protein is CASSPGSAGNTIYF.

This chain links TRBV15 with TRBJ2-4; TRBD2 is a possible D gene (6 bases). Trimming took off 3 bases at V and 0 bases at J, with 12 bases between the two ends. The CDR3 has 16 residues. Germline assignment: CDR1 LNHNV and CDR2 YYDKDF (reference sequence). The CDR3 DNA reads TGTGCCACCAGCAGTACCGGGGGACTAGCCAAAAACATTCAGTACTTC. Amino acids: CATSSTGGLAKNIQYF.